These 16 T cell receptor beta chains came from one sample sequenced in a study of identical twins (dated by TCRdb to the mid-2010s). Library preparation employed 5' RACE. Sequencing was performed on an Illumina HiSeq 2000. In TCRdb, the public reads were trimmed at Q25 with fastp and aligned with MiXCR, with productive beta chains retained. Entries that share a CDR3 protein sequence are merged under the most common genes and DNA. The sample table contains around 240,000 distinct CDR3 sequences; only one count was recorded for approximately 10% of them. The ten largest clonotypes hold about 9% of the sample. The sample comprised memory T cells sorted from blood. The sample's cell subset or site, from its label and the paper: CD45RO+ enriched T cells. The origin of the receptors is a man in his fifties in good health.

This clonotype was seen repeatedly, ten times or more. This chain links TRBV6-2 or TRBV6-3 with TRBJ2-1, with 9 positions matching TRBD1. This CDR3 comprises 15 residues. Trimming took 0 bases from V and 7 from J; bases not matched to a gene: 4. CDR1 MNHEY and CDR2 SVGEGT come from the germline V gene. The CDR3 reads CASSYSGTGWNEQFF. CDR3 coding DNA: TGTGCCAGCAGTTACTCGGGGACAGGGTGGAATGAGCAGTTCTTC.

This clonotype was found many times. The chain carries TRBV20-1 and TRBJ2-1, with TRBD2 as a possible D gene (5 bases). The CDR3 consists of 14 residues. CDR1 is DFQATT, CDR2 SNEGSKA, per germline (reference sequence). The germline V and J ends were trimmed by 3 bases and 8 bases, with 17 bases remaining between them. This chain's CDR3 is CSASTLALLDEQFF. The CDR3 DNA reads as TGCAGTGCTAGCACCCTAGCCCTTCTCGATGAGCAGTTCTTC.

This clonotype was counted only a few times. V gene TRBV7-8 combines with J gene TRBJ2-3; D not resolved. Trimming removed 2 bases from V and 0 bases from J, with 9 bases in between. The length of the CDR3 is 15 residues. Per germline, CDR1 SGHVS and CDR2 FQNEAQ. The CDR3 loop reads CASSLRRPSTDTQYF. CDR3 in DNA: TGTGCCAGCAGCTTACGGCGGCCTAGCACAGATACGCAGTATTTT. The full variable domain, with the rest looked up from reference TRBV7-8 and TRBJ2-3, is GAGVSQSPRYKVAKRGQDVALRCDPISGHVSLFWYQQALGQGPEFLTYFQNEAQLDKSGLPSDRFFAERPEGSVSTLKIQRTQQEDSAVYLCASSLRRPSTDTQYFGPGTRLTVL.

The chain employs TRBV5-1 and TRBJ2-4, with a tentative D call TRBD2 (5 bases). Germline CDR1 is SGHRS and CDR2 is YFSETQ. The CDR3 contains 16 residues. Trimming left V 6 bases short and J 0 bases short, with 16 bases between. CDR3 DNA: TGCGCCAGCATGGGAGATGAGCAGATAGCCAAAAACATTCAGTACTTC. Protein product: CASMGDEQIAKNIQYF.

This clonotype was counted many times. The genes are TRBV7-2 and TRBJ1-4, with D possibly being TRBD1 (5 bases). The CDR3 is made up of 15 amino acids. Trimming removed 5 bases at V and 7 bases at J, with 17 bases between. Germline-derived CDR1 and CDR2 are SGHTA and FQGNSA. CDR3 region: CASSLNGGSGEKLFF. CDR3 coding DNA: TGTGCCAGCAGCCTGAATGGGGGATCGGGTGAAAAACTGTTTTTT.

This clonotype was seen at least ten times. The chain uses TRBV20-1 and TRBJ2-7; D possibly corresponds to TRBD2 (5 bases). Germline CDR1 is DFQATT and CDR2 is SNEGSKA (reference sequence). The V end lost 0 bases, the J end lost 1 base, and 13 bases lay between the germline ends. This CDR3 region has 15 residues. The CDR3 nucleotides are TGCAGTGCTAGAGATAGGTTGACTATTTCCTACGAGCAGTACTTC. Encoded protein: CSARDRLTISYEQYF.

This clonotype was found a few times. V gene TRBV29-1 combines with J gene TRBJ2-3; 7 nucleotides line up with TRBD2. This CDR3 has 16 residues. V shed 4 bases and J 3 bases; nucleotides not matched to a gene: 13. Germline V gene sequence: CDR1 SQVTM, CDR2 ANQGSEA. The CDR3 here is CSVGGLGAGRTDTQYF. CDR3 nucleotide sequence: TGCAGCGTTGGCGGCCTCGGAGCGGGGAGAACAGATACGCAGTATTTT.

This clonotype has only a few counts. For the CDR3, the DNA is TGTGCCAGCAGTCTCAGACCTACACAAGAGACCCAGTACTTC. It codes for CASSLRPTQETQYF. This sequence joins TRBV12-3 or TRBV12-4 and TRBJ2-5; D remains ambiguous. The CDR3 consists of 14 residues. The germline V and J ends were trimmed by 5 bases and 2 bases, with 12 bases remaining between them.

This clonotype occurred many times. The CDR3 protein is CSVSDVAMETQYF. The CDR3 bases are TGCAGCGTTTCTGATGTAGCTATGGAGACCCAGTACTTC. The genes are TRBV29-1 and TRBJ2-5; D gene unclear. Looked up from germline, CDR1 is SQVTM and CDR2 is ANQGSEA. CDR3 length: 13 residues. V lost 5 bases, J lost 5 bases, and 15 bases lay in between.

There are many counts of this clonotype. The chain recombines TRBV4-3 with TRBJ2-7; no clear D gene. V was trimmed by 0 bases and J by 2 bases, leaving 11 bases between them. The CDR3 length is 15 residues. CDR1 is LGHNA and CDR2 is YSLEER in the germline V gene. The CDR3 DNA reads TGCGCCAGCAGCCAAGACATTGGAAGTCCCTACGAGCAGTACTTC. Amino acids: CASSQDIGSPYEQYF.

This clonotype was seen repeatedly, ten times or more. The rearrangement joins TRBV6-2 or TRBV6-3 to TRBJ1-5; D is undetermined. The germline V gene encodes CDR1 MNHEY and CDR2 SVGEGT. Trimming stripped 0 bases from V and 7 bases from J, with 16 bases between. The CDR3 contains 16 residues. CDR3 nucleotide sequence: TGTGCCAGCAGTTACTCGTCAGATATTCTACGGCAGCCCCAGCATTTT. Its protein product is CASSYSSDILRQPQHF.

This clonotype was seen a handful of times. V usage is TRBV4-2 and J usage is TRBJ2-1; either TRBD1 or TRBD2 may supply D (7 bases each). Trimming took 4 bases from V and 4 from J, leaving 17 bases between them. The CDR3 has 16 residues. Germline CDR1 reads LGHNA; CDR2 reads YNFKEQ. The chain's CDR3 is CASSREGQQKYNEQFF. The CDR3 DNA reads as TGTGCCAGCAGCCGGGAGGGACAGCAGAAATACAATGAGCAGTTCTTC.

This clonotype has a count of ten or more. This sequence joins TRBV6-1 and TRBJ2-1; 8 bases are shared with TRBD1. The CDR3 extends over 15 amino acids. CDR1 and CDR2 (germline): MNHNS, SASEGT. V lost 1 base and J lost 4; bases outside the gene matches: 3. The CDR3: CASSEGTGSYNEQFF. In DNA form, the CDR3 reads TGTGCCAGCAGTGAAGGGACAGGGTCATACAATGAGCAGTTCTTC.

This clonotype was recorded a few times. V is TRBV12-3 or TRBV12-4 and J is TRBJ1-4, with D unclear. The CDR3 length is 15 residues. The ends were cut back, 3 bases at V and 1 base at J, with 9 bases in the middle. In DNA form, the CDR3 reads TGTGCCAGCAGTTTTGGTCAGCTAACTAATGAAAAACTGTTTTTT. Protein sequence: CASSFGQLTNEKLFF.

For the CDR3, the DNA is TGTGCCAGCAGTGAAAGGGTAGAGAACTATGGCTACACCTTC. It specifies CASSERVENYGYTF. The chain recombines TRBV2 with TRBJ1-2; D is uncertain. The CDR3 length is 14 residues. Germline values: CDR1 SNHLY, CDR2 FYNNEI. Trimming removed 2 bases at V and 2 bases at J, with 9 bases between.

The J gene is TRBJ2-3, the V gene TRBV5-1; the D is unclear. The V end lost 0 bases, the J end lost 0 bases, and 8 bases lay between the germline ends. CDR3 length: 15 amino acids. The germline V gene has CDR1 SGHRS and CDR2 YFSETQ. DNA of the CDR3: TGCGCCAGCAGCTTGGGGGTCGCTAGCACAGATACGCAGTATTTT. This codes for CASSLGVASTDTQYF.